This record looks at one TCR beta chain sequence and its context. Per the germline V gene, CDR1 is SGHTS and CDR2 is YDEGEE. This CDR3 spans 15 amino acids. Trimming removed 1 base from V and 5 bases from J; junction bases left unmatched: 8. Generated by immunoSEQ multiplex PCR, the TCRdb table keeps only in-frame clones and is missing some. Of over 200,000 clones listed, approximately 91% were seen once; the top ten hold about 1.2%. The data were obtained in a study of blood T cell repertoires in COVID-19. The source material was PBMCs or T cells enriched from blood (not recorded which). The rearrangement uses TRBV5-8 and TRBJ1-2; 7 bases fit TRBD1. The sequence derives from a human donor in a cohort exposed to, infected with or recovered from COVID-19 (not recorded which). The donor label of this sample is uncertain. CDR3 in amino acids: CASSLRTGDGYGYTF. CDR3 bases: TGTGCCAGCAGCTTGAGAACAGGGGATGGGTATGGCTACACCTTC.